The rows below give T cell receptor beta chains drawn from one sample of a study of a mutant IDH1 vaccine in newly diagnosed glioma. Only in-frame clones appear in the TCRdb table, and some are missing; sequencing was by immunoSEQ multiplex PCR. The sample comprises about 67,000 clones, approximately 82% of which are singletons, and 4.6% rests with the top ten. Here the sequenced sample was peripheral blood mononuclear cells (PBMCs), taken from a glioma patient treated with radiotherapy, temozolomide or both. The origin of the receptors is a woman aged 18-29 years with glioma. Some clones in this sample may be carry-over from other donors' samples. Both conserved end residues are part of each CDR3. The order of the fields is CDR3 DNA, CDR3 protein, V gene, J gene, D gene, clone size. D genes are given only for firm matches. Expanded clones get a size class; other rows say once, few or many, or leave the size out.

TGTGCCAGCAGACAGGGTTCGGGAAACACCATATATTTT	CASRQGSGNTIYF	TRBV6-5	TRBJ1-3	NA	NA
TGTGCCAGCAGTTACGGGACAGGTAGTGTCTATGGCTACACCTTC	CASSYGTGSVYGYTF	TRBV6-6	TRBJ1-2	TRBD1	NA
TGTGCCGTCCGGGCAGCGGCAGGGGGTACGCAGTATTTT	CAVRAAAGGTQYF	TRBV10-3	TRBJ2-3	TRBD1	once
TGTGCCAGCAGCTTAGCACGCCTTGGCACCGGGGAGCTGTTTTTT	CASSLARLGTGELFF	TRBV7-9	TRBJ2-2	NA	NA
TGTGCCAGCACCAGGGTCCGCGGTGGAGCTTTCTTT	CASTRVRGGAFF	TRBV28	TRBJ1-1	NA	NA
TGTGCCAGCAGTTTGGGACAGGGGGCGTATGGCTACACCTTC	CASSLGQGAYGYTF	TRBV6-5	TRBJ1-2	TRBD1	NA
TGTGCCAGCAGCTTGGTGTGGGGAGAAGCTTTCTTT	CASSLVWGEAFF	TRBV5-6	TRBJ1-1	NA	NA
TGTGCCAGCAGTTTGAGGCTCGAGCAGTACTTC	CASSLRLEQYF	TRBV2	TRBJ2-7	NA	NA
TGCGCCAGCAGCTCGGGACAGGGACTCTATGGCTACACCTTC	CASSSGQGLYGYTF	TRBV5-1	TRBJ1-2	TRBD1	NA
TGCGCCAGCAGCCAACTGGCAGAGAACACTGAAGCTTTCTTT	CASSQLAENTEAFF	TRBV4-3	TRBJ1-1	NA	NA
TGTGCCAGTAGTGTGGGCTACGAGCAGTACTTC	CASSVGYEQYF	TRBV19	TRBJ2-7	NA	NA